This TCR beta chain comes out of a study of T cells after yellow fever vaccination (dated by TCRdb to the late 2010s). About the investigation overall: The SMART-Seq v4 Ultra Low Input RNA kit was used to prepare libraries from fractions with low cell numbers. The cohort comprised two healthy male donors, one aged 18 to 29 and one aged 30 to 39 years. To follow T-cell clones before and after both primary and booster YFV17D yellow fever vaccination, bulk TCR alpha and beta repertoires underwent longitudinal sequencing. Bulk PBMC replicates and cell subsets were isolated from blood drawn at multiple timepoints before and after both primary and secondary immunization. Paper-wide results and their limitations: FACS-sorted repertoires could contain abundant contaminating clonotypes from the bulk population, so computational filtering was required. Because only two donors were included in the study, the extent to which the findings can be generalized is limited. A small fraction of clonotypes appeared in both the CD4 and CD8 compartments, likely as a result of convergent recombination. The secondary T-cell response was weaker than the primary response but faster, peaking on day 5 instead of day 15. Most clones expanded after primary vaccination (approximately 97% of CD4 and roughly 90% of CD8) were re-detected after the booster, suggesting that broad memory maintenance occurred.

Per the publication, the treatment or condition label means: live attenuated yellow fever vaccine strain. A standard Ficoll-Paque protocol was used to isolate PBMCs from peripheral blood. Dynabeads CD4 and CD8 positive selection kits were used to isolate CD4 and CD8 T-cell fractions. TriZol was used to extract RNA from bulk PBMCs, from CD4 and CD8 fractions, and from dextramer-positive and dextramer-negative fractions. From the germline V gene (reference sequence), CDR1 is DFQATT and CDR2 is SNEGSKA. From cysteine to phenylalanine, the CDR3 is 11 amino acids long. The CDR3 DNA has 33 bases and is translated from base 1. The V and J ends are trimmed by 5 bases and 8 bases, leaving 9 bases between them. This clonotype came up many times. Its antigen remains undetermined. It has no much larger one-base neighbor in the sample; base qualities were not kept. TCR cDNA was synthesized by 5'RACE template switching, through which a universal primer site and unique molecular identifiers were introduced. Priming for cDNA synthesis came from both the TCR alpha and TCR beta constant segments. Library amplification involved two PCR steps, and the second step added sample barcodes and sequencing adapters. Sequencing of libraries was done on Illumina HiSeq 2500 (2x100 bp) or NovaSeq (2x150 bp). In the source study's methods: Reads were demultiplexed and collapsed into UMI consensus sequences with MIGEC, and V(D)J alignment was performed with MiXCR. Clonotypes responding to the vaccine were identified with edgeR on replicate PBMC samples, with the criteria of FDR below 0.01 and a log2 fold change above 5 up to day 15. Each bulk clonotype received a CD4 or CD8 identity based on whether the sequenced CD4 or CD8 repertoire contained that clonotype at higher abundance. TCRdb trimmed the raw reads at Q25, called clones with MiXCR and kept productive beta chains. Rows matching on CDR3 protein sequence are summarized as one entry with the most common DNA and genes. The V and J calls were determined by TCRdb, not by the authors. The sample profile shows 100,000 to 150,000 distinct CDR3 sequences; 7.4% of them were found once. The ten largest clonotypes hold around 2.6% of the sample.

The source is a man in his late teens or twenties who received the YFV17D yellow fever vaccine. The specimen was CD4+ T cells sorted from PBMCs, collected more than 8 days after the first yellow fever vaccination. The chain is assembled from TRBV20-1 and TRBJ1-4; no D gene can be assigned with confidence. The DNA is TGCAGTGCTTACCGGGGAGAAAAACTGTTTTTT. It codes for CSAYRGEKLFF.